The 11 T cell receptor beta chains in this list originate from one sample, sequenced in a study of cytomegalovirus exposure and HLA in healthy donors (dated by TCRdb to the late 2010s). The library was prepared using the immunoSEQ multiplex PCR assay. TCRdb took over this immuneACCESS table, retaining in-frame rearrangements with V and J assigned. Such tables are incomplete; in checked studies, under half of the missing clones stem from an unresolved V gene, and the remainder is unexplained. A total of about 56,000 clones appear in this sample, about 96% of them only once. The ten largest clones add up to roughly 1% of the sample. Sequenced: PBMCs. The receptors here all came from a woman between 18 and 30 years old in good health and CMV-seronegative.

CDR3 sequence (DNA): TGTGCCAGCACCCCCGCGCAGGGAGGCGAAAAACTGTTTTTT. This translates into CASTPAQGGEKLFF. The chain recombines TRBV6-5 with TRBJ1-4, with a tentative D call TRBD1 (5 bases). The germline V gene encodes CDR1 MNHEY and CDR2 SVGAGI. The ends were cut back, 7 bases at V and 8 bases at J, with 17 bases in the middle. This CDR3 has 14 amino acids.

V gene TRBV5-1 combines with J gene TRBJ1-2; D is possibly TRBD1 (6 bases). This CDR3 comprises 13 residues. Per germline, CDR1 SGHRS and CDR2 YFSETQ. V lost 4 bases and J lost 8, with 15 bases in between. The DNA of the CDR3 is TGCGCCAGCAGCCGGGGGGCCCTGGAGGGCTACACCTTC. This gives the protein CASSRGALEGYTF.

The rearrangement joins TRBV18 to TRBJ1-4; 9 bases line up with TRBD1. The J segment lost 8 bases and the V segment lost 3 bases, leaving 7 bases of the junction unmatched. CDR3 length: 15 amino acids. Germline V gives CDR1 KGHSH, CDR2 LQKENI. The CDR3 region has the DNA TGTGCCAGCTCACCCCGGACAGGGGAGAGGGAAAAACTGTTTTTT. It specifies CASSPRTGEREKLFF.

The chain carries TRBV7-8 and TRBJ2-1; D is perhaps TRBD1 (6 bases). Germline CDR1 SGHVS, CDR2 FQNEAQ. The CDR3 covers 15 residues. V lost 1 base to trimming and J lost 3 bases, with 10 bases between them. The CDR3 sequence: CASSLEGDVYNEQFF. The CDR3 bases are TGTGCCAGCAGCTTAGAGGGGGACGTCTACAATGAGCAGTTCTTC.

This chain uses TRBV28 with TRBJ2-1, with D possibly being TRBD2 (5 bases). The V and J ends lost 5 bases and 0 bases respectively, with 14 bases between them. CDR1 and CDR2 from the germline V gene are MDHEN and SYDVKM. This CDR3 is 16 amino acids long. The CDR3, as DNA: TGTGCCAGCAGTCCAGGTCGGGGAAGCTCCTACAATGAGCAGTTCTTC. It is translated as CASSPGRGSSYNEQFF. Supplemented by reference TRBV28 and TRBJ2-1, the full variable domain reads DVKVTQSSRYLVKRTGEKVFLECVQDMDHENMFWYRQDPGLGLRLIYFSYDVKMKEKGDIPEGYSVSREKKERFSLILESASTNQTSMYLCASSPGRGSSYNEQFFGPGTRLTVL.

V and J are TRBV4-3 and TRBJ2-5; TRBD1 agrees at 7 bases. In germline, CDR1 is LGHNA, CDR2 YSLEER. Trimming took 1 base from V and 5 from J; bases not matched to a gene: 7. The CDR3 spans 15 residues. The CDR3 spells CASSQGPTGIETQYF. CDR3 in DNA: TGCGCCAGCAGCCAAGGTCCGACAGGGATTGAGACCCAGTACTTC.

The CDR3 sequence is CASSQSAQGGPYGYTF. CDR3 sequence (DNA): TGTGCCAGCAGCCAATCGGCGCAGGGAGGGCCCTATGGCTACACCTTC. The genes are TRBV16 and TRBJ1-2, with D maybe TRBD1 (5 bases). This CDR3 region has 16 residues. Germline CDR1 KGHSY, CDR2 FQNENV. The V gene lost 0 bases and the J gene lost 4 bases, with 15 bases spanning the gap.

The J gene is TRBJ2-3, the V gene TRBV5-4, with 12 bases fitting TRBD2. Germline lookup yields CDR1 SGHNT and CDR2 YYREEE (reference sequence). Trimming at V came to 4 bases and at J to 8 bases, leaving 11 bases not matched to a gene. The CDR3 totals 16 residues. CDR3 amino acids: CASSAGLAGGPGTQYF. CDR3 DNA sequence: TGTGCCAGCAGCGCCGGTCTAGCGGGGGGGCCGGGTACGCAGTATTTT.

This chain uses TRBV14 with TRBJ2-7; D is undetermined. CDR1 is SGHDN and CDR2 is FVKESK in the germline V gene. V lost 4 bases and J 2 bases, leaving 6 bases between the germline ends. This CDR3 region has 12 residues. In DNA form, the CDR3 reads TGTGCCAGCAGCCTAAACACCTACGAGCAGTACTTC. This codes for CASSLNTYEQYF.

The V and J genes are TRBV27 and TRBJ2-7, with D perhaps matching TRBD2 (5 bases). Germline-derived CDR1 and CDR2 are MNHEY and SMNVEV (reference sequence). The V end was cut by 1 base, the J end by 6 bases, with 16 bases between. The CDR3 extends over 15 amino acids. CDR3 sequence reads: CASSLFRRGSGEQYF. The CDR3 nucleotides read TGTGCCAGCAGTTTATTTCGTCGGGGATCTGGCGAGCAGTACTTC.

V usage is TRBV7-7 and J usage is TRBJ2-1, with 9 bases identical to TRBD2. After removal of 3 bases from V and 8 bases from J, the junction contained 14 bases not matched to a gene. Germline V gives CDR1 SSHAT, CDR2 FNYEAQ (reference sequence). The CDR3 runs 17 residues. CDR3 region: CASSLGVPAGGPYEQFF. The CDR3 nucleotides are TGTGCCAGCAGCTTGGGGGTCCCGGCGGGAGGGCCCTATGAGCAGTTCTTC.